This is a list of T cell receptor beta chains from one sample in a study of shared clonotypes between healthy human individuals. Sequenced by immunoSEQ multiplex PCR; TCRdb stores in-frame clones only, minus some. In the table there are 1.5 million to 2.5 million clones, over 85% of which are singletons. The sample consisted of naive CD8+ T cells sorted from blood. The receptors derive from a man between 18 and 29 years old in good health. CDR3s include the opening cysteine and the closing phenylalanine or tryptophan. The D gene is left open where the match is weak. Clone size is shown for a subset of rows, as once, few, many or a class of expanded clone.

. TRBJ1-1 . TRBV6-5 TGTGCCAGCAGCGACTCCAGGGGAACTGAAGCTTTCTTT CASSDSRGTEAFF
. TRBJ2-1 TRBD1 TRBV4-2 TGTGCCAGCAGCCAAGAGGTACAGGGGGGCCTCTATGAGCAGTTCTTC CASSQEVQGGLYEQFF
. TRBJ2-7 . TRBV12-5 TGTGCTAGTGCCTCCCCGGGAAACTACGAGCAGTACTTC CASASPGNYEQYF
. TRBJ1-3 . TRBV7-9 TGTGCCAGCAGCTTTTCCTGGGGATACCAAGAACACACCATATATTTT CASSFSWGYQEHTIYF
. TRBJ1-1 . TRBV5-1 TGCGCCAGCAGTTCGATGAACACTGAAGCTTTCTTT CASSSMNTEAFF
once TRBJ2-7 TRBD1 TRBV5-1 TGCGCCAGCAGGCATCGGGACAGAGCCTACGAGCAGTACTTC CASRHRDRAYEQYF
few TRBJ2-7 . TRBV7-2 TGTGCCAGCAGCCAAGGGCAGGGAGAAGGTTACGAGCAGTACTTC CASSQGQGEGYEQYF
once TRBJ2-7 . TRBV18 TGTGCCAGCTCATACTCGGGGGAGCAGTACTTC CASSYSGEQYF
once TRBJ2-1 TRBD2 TRBV6-5 TGTGCCAGCGGGACTAGCGAGTACAATGAGCAGTTCTTC CASGTSEYNEQFF
. TRBJ2-3 TRBD2 TRBV7-8 TGTGCCAGCAGCCAGGGACTAGCGGGAGGAGTTACAGATACGCAGTATTTT CASSQGLAGGVTDTQYF
. TRBJ2-7 TRBD2 TRBV13 TGTGCCAGCAGCTTAGTAAGCGGGGGTTTATACGAGCAGTACTTC CASSLVSGGLYEQYF
. TRBJ2-7 . TRBV7-9 TGTGCCAGCAGTAATACATGGCAGGACTCCGTATACGAGCAGTACTTC CASSNTWQDSVYEQYF
. TRBJ2-7 . TRBV29-1 TGCAGCGTTGAGGACGCGGATAGAGGTGTTGGCGAGCAGTACTTC CSVEDADRGVGEQYF
. TRBJ2-7 . TRBV6-6 TGTGCCAGCAGTTACTCCTCCGTCGGTCAGTACTTC CASSYSSVGQYF
. TRBJ2-1 TRBD2 TRBV7-9 TGTGCCAGCAGCCCCAATCTGGGACTAGCGGGGAATGAGCAGTTCTTC CASSPNLGLAGNEQFF
. TRBJ1-6 . TRBV14 TGTGCCAGCAGCCAAGATCTTTATACCGCGGGGGAGGGATCACCCCTCCACTTT CASSQDLYTAGEGSPLHF
. TRBJ2-3 TRBD2 TRBV7-9 TGTGCCAGCAGCGCAGGGACTAGCGGGAAAACAGATACGCAGTATTTT CASSAGTSGKTDTQYF
once TRBJ1-3 . TRBV13 TGTGCCAGCAGCTTAAGGGCAGGGGACCTGGGAAACACCATATATTTT CASSLRAGDLGNTIYF
once TRBJ1-4 . TRBV7-9 TGTGCCAGCAGCCTTTCAACTAATGAAAAACTGTTTTTT CASSLSTNEKLFF
. TRBJ1-6 . TRBV27 TGTGCCAGCAGGGAATTTCTCTCGGGTAATTCACCCCTCCACTTT CASREFLSGNSPLHF
. TRBJ2-7 TRBD1 TRBV27 TGTGCCAGCAGCACCGGGACAGGGTACTACGAGCAGTACTTC CASSTGTGYYEQYF
few TRBJ2-7 . TRBV5-1 TGCGCCAGCAGCTTGGACGGAACCTACGAGCAGTACTTC CASSLDGTYEQYF
many TRBJ2-7 TRBD2 TRBV11-2 TGTGCCAGCAGCTTAGTGCCTAGCGGGGCGTACGAGCAGTACTTC CASSLVPSGAYEQYF
. TRBJ2-7 . TRBV9 TGTGCCAGCAGCGTAGCCCCTAGAGCCTACGAGCAGTACTTC CASSVAPRAYEQYF
. TRBJ1-2 . TRBV6-6 TGTGCCAGCAGTTACTCGTTCAGCTATGGCTACACCTTC CASSYSFSYGYTF
once TRBJ1-1 . TRBV4-1 TGCGCCAGCAGCCAAGGGGAGGGCTACCCGGAAGCTTTCTTT CASSQGEGYPEAFF
few TRBJ2-7 . TRBV29-1 TGCAGCGTTGAAGTCAACAGGGTGGGAGAGCAGTACTTC CSVEVNRVGEQYF
. TRBJ2-7 TRBD1 TRBV5-6 TGTGCCAGCAACTTACAATGGACAGGAACTTCCGAGCAGTACTTC CASNLQWTGTSEQYF
. TRBJ1-3 TRBD1 TRBV13 TGTGCCAGCAGCCGGACAGGGCTTGGAAACACCATATATTTT CASSRTGLGNTIYF
. TRBJ1-2 . TRBV29-1 TGCAGCGTTGACAGGGAGGGCTATGGCTACACCTTC CSVDREGYGYTF
. TRBJ1-1 . TRBV20-1 TGCAGTGCTAGATTAGTAGCTGAAGCTTTCTTT CSARLVAEAFF
. TRBJ2-1 TRBD2 TRBV27 TGTGCCAGCAGTCTCGGACTAGCGTATGAGCAGTTCTTC CASSLGLAYEQFF
once TRBJ2-7 . TRBV9 TGTGCCAGCAGCGTAGGCGGGCAGGGCGAGCAGTACTTC CASSVGGQGEQYF
. TRBJ1-5 . TRBV10-2 TGCGCCAGCGGACGGACGTATAGCAATCAGCCCCAGCATTTT CASGRTYSNQPQHF
. TRBJ2-7 TRBD1 TRBV6-4 TGTGCCAGCAGACGCGACAGGGAACGAGCTTACGAGCAGTACTTC CASRRDRERAYEQYF
. TRBJ1-2 . TRBV7-9 TGTGCCAGCATGCTACAGGAACCCAACTATGGCTACACCTTC CASMLQEPNYGYTF
. TRBJ2-3 . TRBV14 TGTGCCAGCAGCCAAGCGTCCTGGGCCCACACAGATACGCAGTATTTT CASSQASWAHTDTQYF
. TRBJ2-7 . TRBV27 TGTGCCAGCAGTTTGGGAGGGGGGGGCAACGAGCAGTACTTC CASSLGGGGNEQYF
once TRBJ2-3 TRBD2 TRBV10-2 TGCGCCAGCAGTGAGATATTAGCGGGAGAGGTTGCCGCAGATACGCAGTATTTT CASSEILAGEVAADTQYF
. TRBJ2-7 . TRBV28 TGTGCCAGCAGTTTATTTGGCGGGGGCCCCTACGAGCAGTACTTC CASSLFGGGPYEQYF
. TRBJ2-3 . TRBV15 TGTGCCACCAGCGGATGGGGACCCCTAAGCACAGATACGCAGTATTTT CATSGWGPLSTDTQYF